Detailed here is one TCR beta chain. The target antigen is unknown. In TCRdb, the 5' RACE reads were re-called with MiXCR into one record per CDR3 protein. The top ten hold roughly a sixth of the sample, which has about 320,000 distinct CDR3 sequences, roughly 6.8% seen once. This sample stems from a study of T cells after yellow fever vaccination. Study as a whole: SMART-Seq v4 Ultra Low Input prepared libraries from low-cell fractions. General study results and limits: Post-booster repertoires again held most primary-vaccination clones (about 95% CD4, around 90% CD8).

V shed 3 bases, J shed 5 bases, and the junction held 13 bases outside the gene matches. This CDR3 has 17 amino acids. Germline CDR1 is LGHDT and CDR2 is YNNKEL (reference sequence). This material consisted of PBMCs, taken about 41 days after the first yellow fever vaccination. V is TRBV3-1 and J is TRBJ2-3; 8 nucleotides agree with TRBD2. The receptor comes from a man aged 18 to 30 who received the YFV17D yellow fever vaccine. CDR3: CASSHQQRGTFEDTQYF. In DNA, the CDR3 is TGTGCCAGCAGCCACCAACAGCGGGGGACCTTCGAAGATACGCAGTATTTT.